The next 30 T cell receptor beta chains were all read from a single sample in a study of vaccination and CD4 T cells after COVID-19. Cultured CD4+ T cell DNA was sequenced using the Oncomine TCR Beta short-read assay. MiXCR, run by TCRdb on the PCR reads, gives a single entry per CDR3 protein. The data show 8,000 or so distinct CDR3 sequences, approximately 70% seen once. Which antigens these TCRs recognize remains unknown. Treatment of the sample: approximately nine-day PBMC culture with coronavirus spike peptide pools or control peptides (ViraFEST assay). The sample comprised CD4+ T cells from blood, cultured in vitro. The receptors originated from a human donor who had recovered from COVID-19.

The rearrangement joins TRBV6-1 to TRBJ2-1; 7 bases are shared with TRBD2. The V and J ends lost 6 bases and 2 bases, in that order; junction bases with no gene match: 4. Per germline, CDR1 MNHNS and CDR2 SASEGT. The CDR3 is made up of 14 amino acids. The CDR3 nucleotides are TGTGCCAGCAGAGGGGACTACCCCTACAATGAGCAGTTCTTC. Its protein is CASRGDYPYNEQFF.

The gene calls are TRBV7-9 and TRBJ1-1, with D tentatively TRBD1 (5 bases). The CDR3 covers 15 residues. The germline V and J ends were trimmed by 2 bases and 2 bases, with 12 bases remaining between them. Germline V gene data show CDR1 as SEHNR and CDR2 as FQNEAQ (reference sequence). CDR3 nucleotide sequence: TGTGCCAGCAGCTTATCCGGGGGATCTAACACTGAAGCTTTCTTT. This gives the protein CASSLSGGSNTEAFF.

V gene TRBV18 combines with J gene TRBJ1-5; a weak D match, TRBD1 (6 bases). Trimming cost V 0 bases and J 6 bases, with 15 bases left between them. The CDR3 is 16 residues long. CDR1 KGHSH and CDR2 LQKENI come from the germline V gene. For the CDR3, the DNA is TGTGCCAGCTCACCACCGAACCAAGGGGGTGGTCAGCCCCAGCATTTT. It is translated as CASSPPNQGGGQPQHF.

The J gene is TRBJ2-7, the V gene TRBV11-1, with 7 bases lining up with TRBD1. V trimming: 5 bases; J trimming: 3 bases; junction bases outside the gene matches: 13. This CDR3 is built from 16 residues. The germline CDR1 and CDR2 sequences are SGHAT and FQDESV (reference sequence). The CDR3 reads CASSPFNRGRGYEQYF. DNA of the CDR3: TGTGCCAGCAGCCCTTTCAACAGGGGTAGAGGCTACGAGCAGTACTTC. The complete variable domain, with remaining parts taken from reference TRBV11-1 and TRBJ2-7, reads EAEVAQSPRYKITEKSQAVAFWCDPISGHATLYWYRQILGQGPELLVQFQDESVVDDSQLPKDRFSAERLKGVDSTLKIQPAELGDSAMYLCASSPFNRGRGYEQYFGPGTRLTVT.

V gene TRBV7-9 combines with J gene TRBJ2-3; 8 nucleotides match TRBD1. The V gene end was trimmed by 4 bases and the J gene end by 8 bases; junction bases not matched to a gene: 11. The CDR3 totals 15 residues. CDR1 and CDR2 from the germline V gene are SEHNR and FQNEAQ (reference sequence). Here the CDR3 reads CASSSRTGTQGTQYF. The CDR3 DNA reads as TGTGCCAGCAGCTCTCGGACAGGGACACAAGGTACGCAGTATTTT.

J is TRBJ1-1 and V is TRBV6-1, with TRBD1 matching over 10 bases. The ends lost 2 bases at V and 1 base at J; junction bases unmatched: 4. The CDR3 consists of 16 residues. CDR1 is MNHNS, CDR2 SASEGT, per germline. The CDR3 DNA sequence: TGTGCCAGCAGTGAACTGGGACAGGGGAGGAACACTGAAGCTTTCTTT. This codes for CASSELGQGRNTEAFF.

This rearrangement joins TRBV20-1 to TRBJ1-6; 8 positions agree with TRBD1. The CDR3 length is 17 residues. Looked up from germline, CDR1 is DFQATT and CDR2 is SNEGSKA (reference sequence). Unmatched junction bases numbered 16, after V lost 5 bases and J lost 7 bases. The CDR3 loop reads CSAPGLGQGRGNSPLHF. The CDR3 DNA reads as TGCAGTGCTCCTGGGCTCGGACAGGGACGGGGAAATTCACCCCTCCACTTT.

The gene calls are TRBV7-9 and TRBJ2-3; D remains unclear. Germline CDR1 reads SEHNR; CDR2 reads FQNEAQ (reference sequence). The CDR3 is 18 amino acids. V shed 4 bases and J shed 6 bases, with 26 bases lying between them. The CDR3 here is CASSSPISRPFIGDTQYF. The DNA of the CDR3 is TGTGCCAGCAGCTCCCCCATTTCGCGACCGTTCATAGGGGATACGCAGTATTTT.

The chain couples TRBV6-5 to TRBJ1-1, with D unresolved. The CDR3 covers 12 residues. Germline V gene lookup returns CDR1 MNHEY and CDR2 SVGAGI. The V and J ends lost 4 bases and 11 bases respectively, with 14 bases between them. The CDR3 region has the DNA TGTGCCAGCAGTTCTCCGGATTCGTCGGCTTTCTTT. Translated: CASSSPDSSAFF.

The chain links TRBV5-1 to TRBJ2-7; TRBD2 matches 8 bases. Germline CDR1 SGHRS, CDR2 YFSETQ. This CDR3 has 13 amino acids. The junction had 4 bases not matched to a gene; V was cut back by 3 bases and J by 5 bases. The CDR3 reads CASSSAGGHEQYF. The CDR3 region has the DNA TGCGCCAGCAGCTCCGCGGGGGGCCACGAGCAGTACTTC.

Within the sample, this clonotype is medium-sized. This chain links TRBV19 with TRBJ2-5, with 8 positions matching TRBD2. CDR1 is LNHDA and CDR2 is SQIVND in the germline V gene (reference sequence). CDR3 length equals 16 residues. Trimming at V came to 5 bases and at J to 5 bases, leaving 13 bases not matched to a gene. The CDR3 region is CASSGGLVFAGETQYF. In DNA, the CDR3 is TGTGCCAGTAGTGGGGGACTAGTATTCGCCGGGGAGACCCAGTACTTC.

The chain combines TRBV7-9 with TRBJ1-6; 12 bases line up with TRBD1. The CDR3 consists of 20 residues. Germline CDR1 is SEHNR and CDR2 is FQNEAQ (reference sequence). With 0 bases clipped from V and 10 bases from J, the junction kept 16 bases outside the gene matches. As DNA, the CDR3 is TGTGCCAGCAGCTTAGCTGCGAGTATCGGGTCCGGGACAGGGGGCTCACCCCTCCACTTT. Translation gives CASSLAASIGSGTGGSPLHF.

The chain employs TRBV7-9 and TRBJ2-5; D may match TRBD1 or TRBD2 (5 bases each). The CDR3 sequence is 13 residues long. V was pared by 0 bases and J by 4 bases, with 6 bases between. Germline assignment: CDR1 SEHNR and CDR2 FQNEAQ (reference sequence). The CDR3 DNA follows: TGTGCCAGCAGCTTAGCGGGGGTAGAGACCCAGTACTTC. Encoded protein: CASSLAGVETQYF.

This clonotype was found a few times. This chain links TRBV4-3 with TRBJ1-5; D unclear. CDR1 and CDR2 from the germline V gene are LGHNA and YSLEER. Trimming took 2 bases from V and 2 from J, leaving 16 bases between them. This CDR3 comprises 17 residues. CDR3 nucleotides: TGCGCCAGCAGCCAATCTGTGATCGGTGTGGGCAATCAGCCCCAGCATTTT. Its translation: CASSQSVIGVGNQPQHF.

This clonotype was counted a few times. One junction end does not reproduce the germline sequence, and a read error may be involved. The chain uses TRBV20-1 and TRBJ2-5, with 8 bases identical to TRBD2. Looked up from germline, CDR1 is DFQATT and CDR2 is SNEGSKA (reference sequence). The CDR3 covers 14 residues. The CDR3 reads CSATAVRGVETQYF. The CDR3 nucleotides are TGCAGTGCTACCGCGGTGCGGGGGGTTGAGACCCAGTACTTT.

This clonotype was observed once. This CDR3 is CSEVDPAASNYGYTF. The CDR3 DNA reads TGCAGTGAAGTAGACCCAGCTGCCTCTAACTATGGCTACACCTTC. The J gene is TRBJ1-2, the V gene TRBV20-1; D not certain. CDR1 is DFQATT, CDR2 SNEGSKA, per germline (reference sequence). Trimming stripped 7 bases from V and 0 bases from J, with 18 bases between. This CDR3 spans 15 amino acids.

This chain uses TRBV5-1 with TRBJ1-1; 7 nucleotides agree with TRBD1. This CDR3 has 17 amino acids. Germline CDR1 is SGHRS and CDR2 is YFSETQ. J was trimmed by 5 bases and V by 1 base; bases with no gene match: 14. This CDR3 reads CASSLSLTGVERTEAFF. The CDR3 nucleotides read TGCGCCAGCAGCTTGAGCCTCACAGGGGTGGAAAGGACTGAAGCTTTCTTT.

The rearrangement joins TRBV15 to TRBJ2-7, with TRBD2 matching 9 bases. V lost 0 bases, J lost 5 bases, and 5 bases stayed unmatched. This CDR3 has 15 residues. The germline V gene has CDR1 LNHNV and CDR2 YYDKDF (reference sequence). The DNA for the CDR3 is TGTGCCACCAGCAGAGATCCCAGCGGGGGGAACGAGCAGTACTTC. Protein product: CATSRDPSGGNEQYF.

This clonotype was seen a single time. The V gene is TRBV27, the J gene TRBJ2-5; TRBD1 aligns across 10 bases. The CDR3 totals 14 residues. The germline V gene encodes CDR1 MNHEY and CDR2 SMNVEV (reference sequence). The trim removed 6 bases at V and 3 bases at J, leaving 4 bases unmatched. CDR3 nucleotide sequence: TGTGCCAGCAGGGGACAGGGGCGCAAAGAGACCCAGTACTTC. It translates to CASRGQGRKETQYF.

This sequence joins TRBV20-1 and TRBJ2-1; perhaps TRBD2 as D (5 bases). The CDR3 spans 14 residues. Germline-derived CDR1 and CDR2 are DFQATT and SNEGSKA (reference sequence). The V and J ends lost 5 bases and 8 bases respectively, with 19 bases between them. This chain's CDR3 is CSARADRGIDEQFF. The CDR3 nucleotides are TGCAGTGCTCGTGCGGACCGAGGGATCGATGAGCAGTTCTTC.

In its sample, this clonotype is large. V usage is TRBV15 and J usage is TRBJ2-7, with D uncertain. V shed 0 bases and J shed 2 bases, with 17 bases lying between them. Germline values: CDR1 LNHNV, CDR2 YYDKDF (reference sequence). The CDR3 is 17 residues long. The CDR3 nucleotides read TGTGCCACCAGCAGAGAAATAAGAAGGATCGAACCCTACGAGCAGTACTTC. The encoded protein is CATSREIRRIEPYEQYF.

This chain links TRBV20-1 with TRBJ2-3; 9 bases line up with TRBD2. CDR3 length equals 18 residues. V trimming: 1 base; J trimming: 2 bases; junction bases outside the gene matches: 13. Germline CDR1 reads DFQATT; CDR2 reads SNEGSKA (reference sequence). CDR3 DNA sequence: TGCAGTGCTAGAGTCACGCGGGGGGGCCCTACCTTCACAGATACGCAGTATTTT. This encodes CSARVTRGGPTFTDTQYF.

This chain uses TRBV6-1 with TRBJ2-3, with 11 bases aligning to TRBD2. Losses at the gene ends were 6 bases for V and 2 bases for J; bases not matched to a gene: 4. The germline V gene has CDR1 MNHNS and CDR2 SASEGT. CDR3 length: 15 residues. This chain's CDR3 is CASRALAGDTDTQYF. The CDR3 bases are TGTGCCAGCAGGGCACTAGCGGGGGACACAGATACGCAGTATTTT.

This clonotype was seen a few times. This chain connects TRBV4-2 to TRBJ1-6; no reliable D call. Trimming cost V 1 base and J 4 bases, with 5 bases left between them. The CDR3 consists of 14 residues. Germline V gene lookup returns CDR1 LGHNA and CDR2 YNFKEQ. The CDR3 DNA follows: TGTGCCAGCAGCCAAGGGAATTATAATTCACCCCTCCACTTT. As protein: CASSQGNYNSPLHF.

The chain is built from TRBV18 and TRBJ2-5, with D uncertain. CDR3 size: 15 residues. Germline CDR1 is KGHSH and CDR2 is LQKENI. The V end lost 3 bases, the J end lost 1 base, and 12 bases lay between the germline ends. The CDR3 loop reads CASSPLLASQETQYF. As DNA, the CDR3 is TGTGCCAGCTCACCCCTCTTGGCGAGCCAAGAGACCCAGTACTTC.

This chain links TRBV5-8 with TRBJ2-5; 7 bases align to TRBD1. The V segment lost 5 bases and the J segment 4 bases; nucleotides outside the gene matches: 8. Germline V gene data show CDR1 as SGHTS and CDR2 as YDEGEE. The CDR3 runs 14 residues. The CDR3 here is CASRPTGSRETQYF. As DNA, the CDR3 is TGTGCCAGCAGACCGACAGGGTCCCGAGAGACCCAGTACTTC.

The genes are TRBV15 and TRBJ1-5, with a weak D call TRBD1 (6 bases). Trimming shortened V by 5 bases and J by 7 bases, and 15 bases separated the two germline ends. The CDR3 length is 14 residues. Germline V gene sequence: CDR1 LNHNV, CDR2 YYDKDF (reference sequence). The CDR3 sequence is CATSPRTVVQPQHF. The CDR3 nucleotides are TGTGCCACCAGCCCCCGGACAGTCGTGCAGCCCCAGCATTTT.

This clonotype is medium-sized by share. The chain has TRBV27 and TRBJ2-1; 12 nucleotides line up with TRBD2. The germline gives CDR1 MNHEY, CDR2 SMNVEV (reference sequence). The CDR3 has 18 residues. V shed 4 bases and J 5 bases; nucleotides not matched to a gene: 12. The DNA for the CDR3 is TGTGCCAGCAGTTCCCGACTCAGACTAGCGGGGGAAAACAATGAGCAGTTCTTC. Amino acid sequence: CASSSRLRLAGENNEQFF.

This chain links TRBV29-1 with TRBJ2-3; D is unresolved. The CDR3 has 12 residues. Trimming cost V 0 bases and J 6 bases, with 7 bases left between them. Germline values: CDR1 SQVTM, CDR2 ANQGSEA. This chain's CDR3 is CSVEDVRDTQYF. CDR3 DNA sequence: TGCAGCGTTGAAGATGTAAGGGATACGCAGTATTTT.

The V call is TRBV2, the J call TRBJ2-7; possibly TRBD1 for D (6 bases). The V gene lost 7 bases and the J gene lost 2 bases, with 15 bases spanning the gap. Germline lookup yields CDR1 SNHLY and CDR2 FYNNEI. There are 14 residues in the CDR3. CDR3: CASNKDSPAYEQYF. The CDR3 DNA sequence: TGTGCCAGCAACAAGGACAGCCCGGCCTACGAGCAGTACTTC.